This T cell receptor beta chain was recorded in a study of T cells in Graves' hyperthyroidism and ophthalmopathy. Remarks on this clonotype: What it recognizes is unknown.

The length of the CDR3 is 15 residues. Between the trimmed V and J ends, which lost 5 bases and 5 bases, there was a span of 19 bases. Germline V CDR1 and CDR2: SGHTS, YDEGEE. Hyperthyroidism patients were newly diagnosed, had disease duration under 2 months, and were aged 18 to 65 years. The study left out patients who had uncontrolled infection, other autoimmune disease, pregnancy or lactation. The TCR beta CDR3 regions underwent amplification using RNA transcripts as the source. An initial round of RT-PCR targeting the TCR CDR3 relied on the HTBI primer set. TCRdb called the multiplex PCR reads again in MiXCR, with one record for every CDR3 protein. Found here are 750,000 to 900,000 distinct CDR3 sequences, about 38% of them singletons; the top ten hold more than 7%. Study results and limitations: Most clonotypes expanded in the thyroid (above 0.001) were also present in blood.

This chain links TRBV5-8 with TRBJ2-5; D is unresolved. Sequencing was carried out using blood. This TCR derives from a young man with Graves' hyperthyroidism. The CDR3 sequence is CASSDPLPIMETQYF. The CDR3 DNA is TGTGCCAGCAGTGACCCACTCCCGATCATGGAGACCCAGTACTTC.